This T cell receptor beta chain was captured by sequencing in a study of blood T cell repertoires in COVID-19. Participants reported their clinical history, and cohort assignment relied on those reports. Germline loops: CDR1 KGHSH, CDR2 LQKENI. The CDR3 length is 12 residues. V was clipped by 3 bases and J by 1 base, with 3 bases between them. Libraries were prepared by immunoSEQ multiplex PCR; TCRdb keeps only in-frame clonotypes and omits some of them. In the table there are some 300,000 clones, under 90% of which are singletons. The receptor was derived from a young woman who had recovered from COVID-19. The sequenced material came from PBMCs or T cells enriched from blood (not recorded which). The chain joins TRBV18 to TRBJ1-1, with D hard to call. In DNA, the CDR3 is TGTGCCAGCTCACCCTGGAACACTGAAGCTTTCTTT. This translates into CASSPWNTEAFF.